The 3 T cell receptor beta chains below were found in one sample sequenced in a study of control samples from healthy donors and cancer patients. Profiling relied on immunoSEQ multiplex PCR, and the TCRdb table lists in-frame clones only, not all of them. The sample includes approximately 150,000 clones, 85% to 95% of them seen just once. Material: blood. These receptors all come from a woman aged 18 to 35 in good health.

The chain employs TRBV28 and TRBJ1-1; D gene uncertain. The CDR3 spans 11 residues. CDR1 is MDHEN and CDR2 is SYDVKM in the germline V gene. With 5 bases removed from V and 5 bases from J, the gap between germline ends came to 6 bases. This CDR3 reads CASSPSTEAFF. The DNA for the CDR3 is TGTGCCAGCAGTCCGAGTACTGAAGCTTTCTTT.

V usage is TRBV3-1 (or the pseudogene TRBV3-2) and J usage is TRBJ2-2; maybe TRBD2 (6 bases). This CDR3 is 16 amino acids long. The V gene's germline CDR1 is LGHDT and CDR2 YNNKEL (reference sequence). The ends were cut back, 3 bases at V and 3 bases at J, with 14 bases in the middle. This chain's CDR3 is CASSQLSIADTGELFF. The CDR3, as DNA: TGTGCCAGCAGCCAGCTATCGATAGCGGACACCGGGGAGCTGTTTTTT.

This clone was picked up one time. In nucleotides, the CDR3 is TGTGCCAGCAGCCAACGGATGCAAGAGACCCAGTACTTC. It translates to CASSQRMQETQYF. The chain joins TRBV14 to TRBJ2-5; D not certain. Trimming took 2 bases from V and 2 from J, leaving 6 bases between them. From germline, CDR1 is SGHDN and CDR2 FVKESK. This CDR3 contains 13 residues.